Sequencing of this TCR beta chain was carried out in a study of shared clonotypes between healthy human individuals. The CDR3 length is 16 residues. V dropped 2 bases and J dropped 0 bases, with 10 bases sitting between them. CDR1 and CDR2 from the germline V gene are SGHAT and FQNNGV. Some clones are missing from TCRdb's copy, which holds only in-frame ones; the method was immunoSEQ multiplex PCR. In the table there are about 2.1 million clones, roughly 93% of which are singletons. As defined, naive CD8 cells were CD45RO-negative and positively selected for CCR7, with terminally differentiated effector memory CD45RA+ cells excluded.

The sequenced sample was naive CD8+ T cells from PBMCs. This TCR was sampled from a man aged 18-30 years in good health. Some clones in this sample may be carry-over from other donors' samples. The chain has TRBV11-2 and TRBJ2-2; D gene uncertain. The CDR3, as DNA: TGTGCCAGCAGCTTAACTACACTGACGAACACCGGGGAGCTGTTTTTT. It yields the protein CASSLTTLTNTGELFF.